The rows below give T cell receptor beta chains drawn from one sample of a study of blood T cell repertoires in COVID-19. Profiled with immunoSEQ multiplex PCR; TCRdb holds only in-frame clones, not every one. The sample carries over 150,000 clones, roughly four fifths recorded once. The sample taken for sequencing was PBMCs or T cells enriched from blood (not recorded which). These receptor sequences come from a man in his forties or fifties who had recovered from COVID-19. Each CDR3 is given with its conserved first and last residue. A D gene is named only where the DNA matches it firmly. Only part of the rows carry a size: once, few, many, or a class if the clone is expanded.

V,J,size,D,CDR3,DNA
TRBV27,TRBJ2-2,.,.,CASSPLGGSGELFF,TGTGCCAGCAGTCCCCTCGGGGGTTCGGGGGAGCTGTTTTTT
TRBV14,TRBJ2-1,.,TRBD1,CASSHTGNGQGNEQFF,TGTGCCAGCAGCCACACGGGGAATGGACAGGGCAATGAGCAGTTCTTC
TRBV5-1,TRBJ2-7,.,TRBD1,CASSFGTVQSYEQYF,TGCGCCAGCAGCTTCGGGACAGTACAATCCTACGAGCAGTACTTC
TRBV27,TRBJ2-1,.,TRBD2,CASSLSGGLRSYNEQFF,TGTGCCAGCAGTTTAAGCGGGGGGCTTCGCTCCTACAATGAGCAGTTCTTC
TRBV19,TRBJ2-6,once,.,CASTLSSGANVLTF,TGTGCCAGTACCCTAAGCTCTGGGGCCAACGTCCTGACTTTC
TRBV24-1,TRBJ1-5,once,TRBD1,CATSDTQGDSNQPQHF,TGTGCCACCAGTGATACACAGGGGGATAGCAATCAGCCCCAGCATTTT
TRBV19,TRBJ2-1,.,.,CASGNRAGNEQFF,TGTGCCAGTGGGAACAGGGCAGGGAATGAGCAGTTCTTC
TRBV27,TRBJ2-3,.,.,CASSFGSTDTQYF,TGTGCCAGCAGTTTCGGTAGCACAGATACGCAGTATTTT
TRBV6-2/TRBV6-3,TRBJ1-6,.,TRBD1,CASSIPGTGLNSPLHF,TGTGCCAGCAGTATCCCCGGGACAGGGCTAAATTCACCCCTCCACTTT
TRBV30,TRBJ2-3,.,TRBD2,CAWSVRWGGLAGHTDTQYF,TGTGCCTGGAGTGTACGCTGGGGGGGACTAGCGGGGCACACAGATACGCAGTATTTT
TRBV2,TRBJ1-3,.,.,CASKQDSGNTIYF,TGTGCCAGCAAACAGGACTCTGGAAACACCATATATTTT
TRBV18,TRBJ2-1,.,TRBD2,CASSPLAGGGDEQFF,TGTGCCAGCTCACCGCTAGCGGGGGGCGGGGATGAGCAGTTCTTC
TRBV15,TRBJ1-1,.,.,CATSRDSSSTEAFF,TGTGCCACCAGCAGAGATTCCTCTAGCACTGAAGCTTTCTTT
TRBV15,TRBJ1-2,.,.,CATSRDMPGMGYGYTF,TGTGCCACCAGCAGAGATATGCCAGGGATGGGATATGGCTACACCTTC
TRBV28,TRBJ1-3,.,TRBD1,CASSPGQGISGNTIYF,TGTGCCAGCAGCCCTGGACAGGGGATATCTGGAAACACCATATATTTT
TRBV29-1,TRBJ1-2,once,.,CSVRQNNYGYTF,TGCAGCGTGCGACAGAATAACTATGGCTACACCTTC
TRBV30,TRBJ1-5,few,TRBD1,CAWSVLAGTGSTRKDNQPQHF,TGTGCCTGGAGTGTACTCGCCGGGACAGGGAGTACCAGAAAGGACAATCAGCCCCAGCATTTT
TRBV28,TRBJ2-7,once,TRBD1,CASSPRGQGATYEQYF,TGTGCCAGCAGTCCCCGCGGACAGGGGGCCACCTACGAGCAGTACTTC
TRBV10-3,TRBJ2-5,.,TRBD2,CATSTSGGGSGKETQYF,TGTGCCACTTCGACTAGCGGGGGGGGGAGCGGTAAAGAGACCCAGTACTTC
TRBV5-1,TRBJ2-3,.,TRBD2,CASSLVPSGGTDTQYF,TGCGCCAGCAGCTTGGTACCTAGCGGGGGCACAGATACGCAGTATTTT
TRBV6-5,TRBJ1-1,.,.,CASSYSTWQTTEAFF,TGTGCCAGCAGTTACTCGACATGGCAGACCACTGAAGCTTTCTTT
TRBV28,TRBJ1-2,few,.,CASSLGTNLYGYTF,TGTGCCAGCAGTTTAGGCACAAACCTCTATGGCTACACCTTC
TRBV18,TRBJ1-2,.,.,CASSSGYGYTF,TGTGCCAGCTCGAGCGGCTATGGCTACACCTTC
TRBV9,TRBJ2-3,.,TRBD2,CASSVRAGSTDTQYF,TGTGCCAGCAGCGTCAGAGCGGGGAGCACAGATACGCAGTATTTT
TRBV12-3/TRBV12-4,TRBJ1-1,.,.,CASSLGTGGVVFF,TGTGCCAGCAGTTTAGGAACGGGAGGGGTTGTATTCTTT
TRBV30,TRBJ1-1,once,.,CAWSVRGNTEAFF,TGTGCCTGGAGTGTACGGGGGAACACTGAAGCTTTCTTT
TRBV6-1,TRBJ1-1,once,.,CASSEARLRDTEAFF,TGTGCCAGCAGTGAAGCTCGACTCAGGGACACTGAAGCTTTCTTT
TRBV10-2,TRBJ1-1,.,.,CASIAAGRFSEAFF,TGCGCCAGCATAGCGGCAGGCCGTTTCTCTGAAGCTTTCTTT
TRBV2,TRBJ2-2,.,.,CASSGLNTGELFF,TGTGCCAGCAGTGGACTAAACACCGGGGAGCTGTTTTTT
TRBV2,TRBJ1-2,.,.,CASSDRVGSPIGYGYTF,TGTGCCAGCAGTGATCGCGTCGGGTCCCCTATCGGGTATGGCTACACCTTC
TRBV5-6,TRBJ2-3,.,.,CASSLGTGYSTDTQYF,TGTGCCAGCAGCTTGGGGACTGGCTATAGCACAGATACGCAGTATTTT
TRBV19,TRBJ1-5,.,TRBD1,CASTDRADQPQHF,TGTGCCAGTACCGACAGGGCGGATCAGCCCCAGCATTTT
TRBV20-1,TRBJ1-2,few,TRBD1,CSARAGGTTF,TGCAGTGCTAGGGCAGGGGGGACCACCTTC
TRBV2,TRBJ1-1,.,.,CASRDRGGYGGTEAFF,TGTGCCAGCAGAGACCGCGGGGGCTACGGGGGCACTGAAGCTTTCTTT
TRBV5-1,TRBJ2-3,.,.,CASSLGSRGTDTQYF,TGCGCCAGCAGCTTGGGGTCTAGAGGCACAGATACGCAGTATTTT
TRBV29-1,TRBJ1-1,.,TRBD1,CSVTTGRTEAFF,TGCAGCGTCACGACAGGGAGGACTGAAGCTTTCTTT
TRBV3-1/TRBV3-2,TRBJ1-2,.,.,CASSQAGGAYGYTF,TGTGCCAGCAGCCAAGCTGGGGGGGCCTATGGCTACACCTTC
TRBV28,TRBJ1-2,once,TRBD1,CASSIGDSGGYTF,TGTGCCAGCTCCATAGGGGACAGCGGTGGCTACACCTTC
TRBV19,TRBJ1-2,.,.,CASSLRQANYGYTF,TGTGCCAGTAGTCTCCGACAGGCTAACTATGGCTACACCTTC
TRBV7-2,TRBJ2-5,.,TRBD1,CASSLYRGTGIQETQYF,TGTGCCAGCAGCTTATATCGAGGGACAGGGATACAAGAGACCCAGTACTTC
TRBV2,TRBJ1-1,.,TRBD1,CASSDGQGITEAFF,TGTGCCAGCAGCGACGGACAGGGGATCACTGAAGCTTTCTTT
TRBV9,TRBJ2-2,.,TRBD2,CASSPPGRGDTGELFF,TGTGCCAGCAGCCCGCCGGGGCGGGGGGACACCGGGGAGCTGTTTTTT
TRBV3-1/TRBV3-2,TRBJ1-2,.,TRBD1,CASSQGGRTGERSSVGYTF,TGTGCCAGCAGCCAAGGGGGCCGGACAGGGGAGCGCTCCTCTGTGGGCTACACCTTC
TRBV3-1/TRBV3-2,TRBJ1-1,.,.,CASSPYAGTEAFF,TGTGCCAGCAGCCCCTACGCGGGGACTGAAGCTTTCTTT
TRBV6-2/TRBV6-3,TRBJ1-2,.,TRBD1,CASSRSGGAEYGYTF,TGTGCCAGCAGTAGATCAGGGGGCGCGGAATATGGCTACACCTTC
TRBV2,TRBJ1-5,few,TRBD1,CASSDGTGDDQPQHF,TGTGCCAGCAGCGATGGAACAGGGGACGACCAGCCCCAGCATTTT
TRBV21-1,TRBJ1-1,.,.,CASSNVLVGATPSMNTEAFF,TGTGCCAGCAGCAATGTTCTTGTAGGTGCGACACCAAGTATGAACACTGAAGCTTTCTTT
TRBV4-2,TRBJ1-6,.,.,CASSQDRGFGSPLHF,TGTGCCAGCAGCCAAGATAGGGGTTTTGGATCACCCCTCCACTTT
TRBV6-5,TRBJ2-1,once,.,CASSYSGRVDEQFF,TGTGCCAGCAGTTACTCGGGCAGGGTGGATGAGCAGTTCTTC
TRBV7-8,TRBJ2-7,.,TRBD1,CASSSGTGAREQYF,TGTGCCAGCAGCTCGGGGACAGGGGCCCGGGAGCAGTACTTC
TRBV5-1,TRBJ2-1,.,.,CASSFPGDYNEQFF,TGCGCCAGCAGCTTCCCAGGGGACTACAATGAGCAGTTCTTC
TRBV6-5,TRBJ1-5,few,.,CASSATPANQPQHF,TGTGCCAGCAGCGCGACACCTGCCAATCAGCCCCAGCATTTT
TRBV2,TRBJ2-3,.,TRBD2,CASSGLVWTSGGKDTQYF,TGTGCCAGCAGCGGACTGGTTTGGACTAGCGGGGGGAAAGATACGCAGTATTTT
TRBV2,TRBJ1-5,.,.,CASSRGEGQPQHF,TGTGCCAGCAGTCGGGGGGAGGGTCAGCCCCAGCATTTT
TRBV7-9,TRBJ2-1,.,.,CASSLAYLPNGGEQFF,TGTGCCAGCAGCTTAGCGTATCTACCTAACGGGGGTGAGCAGTTCTTC